This T cell receptor beta chain was sequenced during a study of T cells after yellow fever vaccination. A single record per CDR3 protein comes from TCRdb applying MiXCR to the 5' RACE reads. Of some 52,000 distinct CDR3 sequences in the sample, about 6.6% were seen once. This clonotype was seen many times. V was clipped by 3 bases and J by 3 bases; unmatched bases: 3. Germline CDR1 is MNHEY and CDR2 is SVGAGI. The CDR3 spans 15 residues. The sequencing here drew on CD8+ T cells not binding an NS4B(214-222) dextramer, sorted from PBMCs, taken 45 days after the first yellow fever vaccination. This chain connects TRBV6-5 to TRBJ2-5, with 11 bases lining up with TRBD1. The receptor was derived from a man younger than 35 who received the YFV17D yellow fever vaccine. DNA of the CDR3: TGTGCCAGCAGTTATTGGGGACAGGGGGAAGAGACCCAGTACTTC. This sequence encodes CASSYWGQGEETQYF.